This T cell receptor (beta chain) came from a study of shared clonotypes between healthy human individuals (TCRdb year 2020). The study in broad terms: The cohort included a few men and a couple of women between 18 and 49 years of age. For each donor, CD4 naive and CD4 memory were each run on three plates, CD8 naive on two plates, and CD8 memory on one plate. To estimate repertoire size and how much clonotypes are shared between individuals, the study performed deep sequencing of blood TCR repertoires from 4 to 6 healthy adults. To increase sequencing depth and limit assay-specific biases, different laboratories used diverse techniques to prepare libraries and sequence TCR repertoires. Per donor, leukapheresis produced somewhere between about 0.94 and 9.5 billion PBMCs.

V gives up 2 bases and J gives up 0 bases, and the segment between their germline ends measures 8 bases. Counted from cysteine to phenylalanine, this CDR3 has 15 amino acids. Just CDR3 DNA is preserved here, 45 bases in frame from base 1. From the germline V gene, CDR1 is MDHEN and CDR2 is SYDVKM. With respect to this clone: Its antigen is not yet known. Base qualities are not at hand, and no much larger clone is one base apart.

Findings and caveats that apply to the study as a whole: Larger estimated clonotype richness was generally found for naive subsets than for memory subsets. Sharing across a few donors was observed for 5% to 6.5% of naive CD4, less than 4% of naive CD8, roughly 2.4% of memory CD4, and over 0.3% of memory CD8 clonotypes. Sampling was restricted to blood, and TCR repertoires in tissues likely differ from the TCR repertoires found in blood. Based on pairwise subsampling, the degree of clonotype sharing among donors was expected to be affected by sequencing depth. Even with the large sequencing depth, rarefaction of the sorted-subset datasets indicated that sequencing was incomplete. Compared with non-shared clonotypes, clonotypes shared by all four sorted-subset donors had higher generation probabilities. The genetic and exposure-history diversity represented was limited by the small number of donors.

CD8 naive samples were CD45RO-negative cells positively selected for CCR7, giving a CD45RA+CCR7+ population that excluded TemRA cells. The donors were healthy, HIV-negative adults with no recently reported acute infections or vaccinations. Every donor was a Caucasian adult residing in Nashville, Tennessee, USA. Blood was obtained by leukapheresis, after which PBMCs were separated by Ficoll-Histopaque density gradient centrifugation and cryopreserved in liquid nitrogen vapor phase. Purity and quantity of every magnetically sorted T cell population were checked by analytical flow cytometry. Each sorted fraction had its genomic DNA isolated and then quantified by UV absorbance on a Nanodrop 2000c. Using the deep immunoSEQ assay, TCR CDR3 regions were amplified from genomic DNA by multiplex PCR. Extracted genomic DNA from each cell subset was spread evenly across all wells of several immunoSEQ 96-well plates, with each plate serving as a replicate. Each replicate PCR for sorted subsets received around 0.2 ug genomic DNA, equal to about 30,000 T cell genomes. Purified libraries were measured with a Qubit 3.0 fluorometer, size-checked on a Bioanalyzer 2100, and measured again with the KAPA Library Quantification kit. Each immunoSEQ 96-well plate was sequenced on its own single-read 150-cycle Illumina NextSeq 550 flow cell. In the paper's pipeline: The immunoSEQ output contained only junctional sequences without quality scores, so filtering could not match that applied to full-length reads. Sequences were annotated with PyIR, a Python wrapper for IgBLAST v1.9, and V/J genes and CDR3 were assigned using IMGT germline references. Reads were filtered out if the reads had weak V/J assignments (E-value above 1e-6), no CDR3, stop codons, out-of-frame junctions, or ambiguous translated residues. V3J clonotypes were defined as sequences sharing the same inferred V gene, J gene, and CDR3 amino acid sequence. Percentage overlap between repertoires was calculated by dividing the number of shared unique clonotypes by the size of the smaller repertoire. Three approaches were used to assess repertoire richness: RTK rarefaction, the Chao1 estimator, and Recon v2.1 estimates of unobserved clonotypes. Generation probabilities were computed with OLGA for all TCRbeta clonotypes obtained by the gDNA method from several donors. What TCRdb holds here is the immuneACCESS table cut down to in-frame rearrangements. Part of the clones is not present; checked against another copy, under half of the missing clones reflect an unresolved V gene, and the others are unexplained. Clone size and the V and J calls come from that table; the DNA yielded D and trimming. This sample holds hundreds of thousands of clones; around 96% were observed only once. The ten top clones hold around 0.11% of the sample.

The sample consisted of naive CD8+ T cells sorted from blood. The sample's cell subset or site label is to be understood as: CD45RA+CCR7+. This sequence uses TRBV28 and TRBJ1-5; the D segment cannot be called with confidence. The TCR was taken from a woman in her 30s in good health. The nucleotide sequence reads as follows: TGTGCCAGCAGTTTAGGAGCGTATAGCAATCAGCCCCAGCATTTT. Its protein product is CASSLGAYSNQPQHF.